The 5 T cell receptor beta chains given below trace back to one sample, sequenced in a study of T cells in Graves' hyperthyroidism and ophthalmopathy. TCR beta CDR3 region amplification was performed from RNA transcripts. RT-PCR in the first round (using the HTBI primer set) targeted the TCR CDR3. TCRdb reprocessed the multiplex PCR reads via MiXCR and lists one record per CDR3 protein. Here the sample spans hundreds of thousands of distinct CDR3 sequences, 15% to 20% being singletons. What was sequenced was blood. These receptors were taken from a man aged 40-55 years with Graves' ophthalmopathy.

The chain couples TRBV27 to TRBJ2-7; D is tentatively TRBD1 or TRBD2 (5 bases each). The CDR3 covers 17 residues. Germline V gives CDR1 MNHEY, CDR2 SMNVEV (reference sequence). The V gene lost 5 bases and the J gene lost 7 bases, with 27 bases spanning the gap. This chain's CDR3 is CASSRPLSPGTPGEQYF. In DNA, the CDR3 is TGTGCCAGCAGTCGACCCCTAAGCCCCGGGACCCCGGGGGAGCAGTACTTC.

The chain combines TRBV9 with TRBJ2-2; D gene uncertain. The CDR3 is 14 residues long. Trimming left V 0 bases short and J 8 bases short, with 11 bases between. CDR1 SGDLS and CDR2 YYNGEE come from the germline V gene. CDR3 sequence: CASSVATSRGELFF. CDR3 nucleotides: TGTGCCAGCAGCGTAGCGACGTCGAGGGGGGAGCTGTTTTTT.

This chain links TRBV27 with TRBJ2-7, with 15 nucleotides matching TRBD2. Germline CDR1 is MNHEY and CDR2 is SMNVEV (reference sequence). Trimming cost V 5 bases and J 7 bases; bases outside gene matches: 3. The CDR3 contains 14 residues. The CDR3 protein is CASSGLAGGREQYF. CDR3 coding DNA: TGTGCCAGCAGTGGACTAGCGGGGGGGCGTGAGCAGTACTTC.

V is TRBV6-1 and J is TRBJ1-5, with a weak D call TRBD1 (5 bases). This CDR3 region has 13 residues. The germline CDR1 and CDR2 sequences are MNHNS and SASEGT. The CDR3 DNA sequence: TGTGCGGTCAGGGAGGTGGGCAATCAGCCCCAGCATTTT. Its protein is CAVREVGNQPQHF.

The chain is built from TRBV6-6 and TRBJ1-2; TRBD1 agrees at 12 bases. With 0 bases clipped from V and 3 bases from J, the junction kept 5 bases outside the gene matches. The CDR3 runs to 17 residues. Looked up from germline, CDR1 is MNHNY and CDR2 is SVGAGI (reference sequence). CDR3 in DNA: TGTGCCAGCAGTTACTCAGGGACAGGGGGCGCAGACTATGGCTACACCTTC. Translation gives CASSYSGTGGADYGYTF.